Below, one T cell receptor beta chain is given with its context. The sample belongs to a study of blood T cell repertoires in COVID-19. Study details: Whether acute or convalescent, the COVID-19 samples came from the United States, Italy and Spain. T cells, B-cell-depleted T cells, or PBMCs provided the cDNA or gDNA that served as material.

In the original processing: Researchers report that nucleated cell counts were estimated from reference gene primer amplification. Profiling relied on immunoSEQ multiplex PCR, and the TCRdb table lists in-frame clones only, not all of them. V and J calls and clone size come straight from that table; D and trimming were deduced from the DNA. The table records 50,000 to 65,000 clones, more than 75% of them present only once. The V gene's germline CDR1 is SGHTS and CDR2 YDEGEE. The CDR3 extends over 13 amino acids. V was shortened by 5 bases and J by 3 bases, with 12 bases between the two germline ends.

The chain joins TRBV5-8 to TRBJ2-7; possible D gene TRBD2, 5 bases. Sequencing used peripheral blood. The source is a middle-aged man with active COVID-19. The CDR3 spells CASSAGINYEQYF. Here the CDR3 DNA reads TGTGCCAGCAGTGCCGGGATAAACTACGAGCAGTACTTC.